The 4 T cell receptor beta chains presented below share a single source sample, sequenced in a study of CD8 T cells in ankylosing spondylitis. TCRdb reanalysed the 5' RACE reads using MiXCR and keeps one entry per CDR3 protein. The sample contains hundreds of thousands of distinct CDR3 sequences, over 9.5% of which appear only once. Sequencing was carried out using blood, either unsorted or a sorted T cell fraction (not recorded which). Receptors were obtained from a male donor with ankylosing spondylitis or in good health (not recorded which).

This clonotype was recorded many times. V gene TRBV5-1 combines with J gene TRBJ2-1; D not resolved. Germline V CDR1 and CDR2: SGHRS, YFSETQ. This CDR3 contains 14 residues. Trimming cost V 1 base and J 6 bases, with 11 bases left between them. CDR3 sequence reads: CASSLLGLGNEQFF. The DNA for the CDR3 is TGCGCCAGCAGCTTGTTGGGGTTGGGCAATGAGCAGTTCTTC.

This chain links TRBV3-1 with TRBJ1-1; D is possibly TRBD1 (6 bases). The CDR3 totals 14 residues. Germline values: CDR1 LGHDT, CDR2 YNNKEL (reference sequence). The V end was cut by 4 bases, the J end by 4 bases, with 13 bases between. Written as DNA, the CDR3 is TGTGCCAGCAGCCCGGGACACCAAGGCACTGAAGCTTTCTTT. Translation gives CASSPGHQGTEAFF.

There are a few counts of this clonotype. The chain uses TRBV27 and TRBJ1-2; D gene uncertain. Germline values: CDR1 MNHEY, CDR2 SMNVEV (reference sequence). Trimming shortened V by 4 bases and J by 5 bases, and 11 bases separated the two germline ends. The CDR3 has 13 residues. CDR3 protein: CASSSLLSYGYTF. The DNA of the CDR3 is TGTGCCAGCAGTTCCTTACTCTCATATGGCTACACCTTC.

The gene calls are TRBV7-8 and TRBJ2-7; D not resolved. V lost 5 bases to trimming and J lost 7 bases, with 9 bases between them. The CDR3 is 11 amino acids. Germline CDR1 is SGHVS and CDR2 is FQNEAQ. The CDR3 coding sequence is TGTGCCAGCAGCCCCCGGTTTGAGCAGTACTTC. Residues: CASSPRFEQYF.